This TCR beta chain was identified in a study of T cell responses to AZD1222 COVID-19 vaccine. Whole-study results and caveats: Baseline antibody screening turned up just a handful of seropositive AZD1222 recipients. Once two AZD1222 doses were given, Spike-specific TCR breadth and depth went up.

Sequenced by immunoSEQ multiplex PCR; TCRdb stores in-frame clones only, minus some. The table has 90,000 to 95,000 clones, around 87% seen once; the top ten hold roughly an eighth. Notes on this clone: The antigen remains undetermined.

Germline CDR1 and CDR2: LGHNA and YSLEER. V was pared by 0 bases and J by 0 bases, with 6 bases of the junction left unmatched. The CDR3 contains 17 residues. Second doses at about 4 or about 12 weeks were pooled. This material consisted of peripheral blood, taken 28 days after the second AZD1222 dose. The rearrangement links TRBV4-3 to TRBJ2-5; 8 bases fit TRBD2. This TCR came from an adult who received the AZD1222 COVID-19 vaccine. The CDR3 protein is CASSQDRSGGHQETQYF. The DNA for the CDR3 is TGCGCCAGCAGCCAAGATCGAAGCGGGGGCCACCAAGAGACCCAGTACTTC.